The T cell receptor beta chain described here comes from a study of blood T cell repertoires in COVID-19. Overall study context: Acute and convalescent COVID-19 specimens originated in the United States, Italy and Spain.

As originally analysed: From reference gene primer amplification, estimates of nucleated cell counts were derived. The method was immunoSEQ multiplex PCR; TCRdb's version includes in-frame clones alone and lacks a portion of them. Clone size and V and J calls were adopted from that table, with D and trimming inferred from the DNA. Of a few hundred thousand clones in the sample, more than 85% were seen once. The trim removed 7 bases at V and 5 bases at J, leaving 9 bases unmatched. This CDR3 has 15 residues. Germline CDR1 reads MNHEY; CDR2 reads SVGAGI. The study recruited people aged 18 to 89 years across around 24 US areas. Either two negative PCRs, clearance, or symptom resolution qualified Cohort 3 donors as recovered. This clone appeared once.

V and J are TRBV6-5 and TRBJ2-5, with 11 bases matching TRBD2. This receptor was obtained from a man in his forties who had recovered from COVID-19. The material sequenced was PBMCs or T cells enriched from blood (not recorded which). The CDR3 DNA reads TGTGCCAGCAAGACTAGCGGGGTCATTAGGGAGACCCAGTACTTC. Protein sequence: CASKTSGVIRETQYF.